The 13 T cell receptor beta chains reported below all come from one sample, sequenced in a study of blood T cell repertoires in COVID-19. Using immunoSEQ multiplex PCR, the repertoire was profiled, and TCRdb retains in-frame clones only, with some absent. The sample includes about 140,000 clones, 87% of them seen just once. What was sequenced was PBMCs or T cells enriched from blood (not recorded which). These receptors all stem from a man aged 55 to 69 who had recovered from COVID-19.

The chain employs TRBV15 and TRBJ2-1; 8 positions match TRBD1. CDR3 length: 16 residues. Germline CDR1 is LNHNV and CDR2 is YYDKDF (reference sequence). Germline trimming cut 3 bases from V and 6 bases from J; bases unmatched to any gene: 10. DNA of the CDR3: TGTGCCACCAGCAGGAACCGGGACAGGAGGGGCAATGAGCAGTTCTTC. It is translated as CATSRNRDRRGNEQFF.

CDR3 residues: CASTQGGLEWNEQFF. As DNA, the CDR3 is TGTGCCAGCACCCAGGGTGGACTAGAATGGAATGAGCAGTTCTTC. The chain is built from TRBV3-1 (or the pseudogene TRBV3-2) and TRBJ2-1; TRBD2 aligns across 7 bases. The J segment lost 7 bases and the V segment lost 7 bases, leaving 13 bases of the junction unmatched. From germline, CDR1 is LGHDT and CDR2 YNNKEL (reference sequence). This CDR3 has 15 residues.

This clone was recorded once. The chain uses TRBV5-4 and TRBJ1-3, with 11 bases identical to TRBD1. V gave up 2 bases and J gave up 1 base; unmatched junction bases: 2. Germline V gives CDR1 SGHNT, CDR2 YYREEE (reference sequence). The CDR3 length is 16 residues. The chain's CDR3 is CASSFGTGGSGNTIYF. In DNA, the CDR3 is TGTGCCAGCAGCTTCGGGACAGGGGGTTCTGGAAACACCATATATTTT.

This clone appeared a few times. This rearrangement joins TRBV7-3 to TRBJ2-7; a weak D match, TRBD2 (5 bases). The V end lost 2 bases, the J end lost 0 bases, and 11 bases lay between the germline ends. The CDR3 has 15 residues. From germline, CDR1 is SGHTA and CDR2 FQGTGA. The CDR3 reads CASSLAAGFSYEQYF. CDR3 DNA sequence: TGTGCCAGCAGCTTAGCGGCGGGCTTCTCCTACGAGCAGTACTTC.

DNA for the CDR3: TGTGCCAGCAGCGTTTTAATGGGGCTCGGCCTCTCTGGAAACACCATATATTTT. Amino acids: CASSVLMGLGLSGNTIYF. This chain connects TRBV9 to TRBJ1-3; D possibly corresponds to TRBD1 (5 bases). V was cut by 2 bases and J by 0 bases, with 18 bases left in between. CDR3 length: 18 residues. Germline V lookup: CDR1 SGDLS, CDR2 YYNGEE.

The CDR3: CASSLTGNGRSPLHF. The CDR3 nucleotides are TGCGCCAGCAGCCTCACAGGGAACGGAAGGTCACCCCTCCACTTT. The gene calls are TRBV5-1 and TRBJ1-6, with TRBD1 as a possible D gene (6 bases). This CDR3 has 15 amino acids. Trimming left V 4 bases short and J 10 bases short, with 18 bases between. The germline gives CDR1 SGHRS, CDR2 YFSETQ.

J is TRBJ2-5 and V is TRBV6-2 or TRBV6-3, with TRBD2 matching over 12 bases. V lost 5 bases to trimming and J lost 7 bases; unmatched junction nucleotides: 5. Germline values: CDR1 MNHEY, CDR2 SVGEGT. The CDR3 is made up of 14 amino acids. The CDR3 region has the DNA TGTGCCAGCAGTAGGACTAGCGGGATCTCGACCCAGTACTTC. This sequence encodes CASSRTSGISTQYF.

CDR3 sequence: CASSQEAGAVDTQYF. CDR3 DNA: TGCGCCAGCAGCCAAGAAGCGGGAGCTGTAGATACGCAGTATTTT. This rearrangement joins TRBV4-1 to TRBJ2-3; 8 positions agree with TRBD2. CDR1 and CDR2 (germline): MGHRA, YSYEKL. This CDR3 is 15 amino acids long. The V and J ends lost 0 bases and 5 bases, in that order; junction bases with no gene match: 4.

The gene calls are TRBV25-1 and TRBJ2-1, with D perhaps matching TRBD2 (6 bases). V was pared by 8 bases and J by 3 bases, with 26 bases between. The germline gives CDR1 MGHDK, CDR2 SYGVNS. CDR3 size: 18 residues. In DNA, the CDR3 is TGTGCCAGCCGCAAAGAGGATGGGTCGCGGGATGACTACAATGAGCAGTTCTTC. Protein: CASRKEDGSRDDYNEQFF.

V usage is TRBV6-5 and J usage is TRBJ1-5; possible D gene TRBD1, 6 bases. This CDR3 is built from 13 residues. Germline V lookup: CDR1 MNHEY, CDR2 SVGAGI. V dropped 8 bases and J dropped 3 bases, with 11 bases sitting between them. The CDR3 protein is CASADSNNQPQHF. The CDR3 DNA follows: TGTGCCAGCGCGGACAGCAACAATCAGCCCCAGCATTTT.

The rearrangement uses TRBV28 and TRBJ2-1; 10 bases line up with TRBD1. This CDR3 spans 15 amino acids. Germline-derived CDR1 and CDR2 are MDHEN and SYDVKM. V gave up 6 bases and J gave up 7 bases; unmatched junction bases: 9. The CDR3 here is CASRSTGGLRNEQFF. The CDR3 coding sequence is TGTGCCAGCAGGTCGACAGGGGGCTTGAGAAATGAGCAGTTCTTC.

The chain links TRBV19 to TRBJ1-6, with D unresolved. This CDR3 comprises 11 residues. Deletions cut 5 bases from V and 14 bases from J, with 10 bases between. The germline V gene has CDR1 LNHDA and CDR2 SQIVND (reference sequence). CDR3 region: CASSPGRTLHF. CDR3 in DNA: TGTGCCAGTAGTCCTGGCCGAACCCTCCACTTT.

In regard to this clone: Other DNA sequences in the sample encode the same CDR3. The chain combines TRBV30 with TRBJ1-2, with 7 bases that match TRBD1. CDR1 is GTSNPN and CDR2 is SVGIG in the germline V gene (reference sequence). Trimming at V came to 0 bases and at J to 5 bases, leaving 6 bases not matched to a gene. The CDR3 totals 14 residues. The CDR3, as DNA: TGTGCCTGGAGTGTACAAGGGGGCGGATATGGCTACACCTTC. This sequence encodes CAWSVQGGGYGYTF.